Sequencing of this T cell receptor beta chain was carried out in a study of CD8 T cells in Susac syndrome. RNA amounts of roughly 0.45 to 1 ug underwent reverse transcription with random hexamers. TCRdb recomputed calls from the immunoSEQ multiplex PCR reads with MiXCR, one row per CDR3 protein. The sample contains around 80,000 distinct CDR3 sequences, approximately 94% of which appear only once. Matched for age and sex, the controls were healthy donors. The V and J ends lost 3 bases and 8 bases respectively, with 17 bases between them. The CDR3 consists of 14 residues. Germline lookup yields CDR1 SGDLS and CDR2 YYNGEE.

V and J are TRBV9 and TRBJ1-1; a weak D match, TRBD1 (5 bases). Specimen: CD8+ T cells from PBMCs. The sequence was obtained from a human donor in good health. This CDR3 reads CASSETLQGREAFF. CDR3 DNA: TGTGCCAGCAGCGAGACCCTTCAGGGCAGAGAAGCTTTCTTT.